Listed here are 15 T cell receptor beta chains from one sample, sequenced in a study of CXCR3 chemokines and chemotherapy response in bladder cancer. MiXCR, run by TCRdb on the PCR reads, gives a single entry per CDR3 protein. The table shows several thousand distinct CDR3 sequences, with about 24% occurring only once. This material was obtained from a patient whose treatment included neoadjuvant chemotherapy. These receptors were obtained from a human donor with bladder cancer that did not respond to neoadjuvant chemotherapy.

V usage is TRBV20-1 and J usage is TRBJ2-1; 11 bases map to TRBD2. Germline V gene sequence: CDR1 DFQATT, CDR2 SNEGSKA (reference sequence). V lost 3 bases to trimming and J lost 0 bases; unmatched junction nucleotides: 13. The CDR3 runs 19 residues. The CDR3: CSASQPTSGGIGSYNEQFF. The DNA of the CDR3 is TGCAGTGCTAGTCAACCCACTAGCGGGGGAATCGGCTCCTACAATGAGCAGTTCTTC.

DNA for the CDR3: TGTGCCATCAGTGAGCCGGGGGCAGGGTTGAGTGGCTACACCTTC. This translates into CAISEPGAGLSGYTF. The genes are TRBV10-3 and TRBJ1-2; a weak D match, TRBD1 (6 bases). The CDR3 runs to 15 residues. V lost 2 bases and J lost 7, with 17 bases in between. The germline V gene encodes CDR1 ENHRY and CDR2 SYGVKD.

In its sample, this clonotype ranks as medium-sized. The chain's CDR3 is CASSYLGLASDTQYF. The CDR3 bases are TGTGCCAGCAGTTACCTAGGACTAGCGTCAGATACGCAGTATTTT. This chain joins TRBV6-2 or TRBV6-3 and TRBJ2-3; TRBD2 agrees at 9 bases. V was pared by 2 bases and J by 4 bases, with 4 bases of the junction left unmatched. Germline V gene sequence: CDR1 MNHEY, CDR2 SVGEGT. This CDR3 has 15 amino acids.

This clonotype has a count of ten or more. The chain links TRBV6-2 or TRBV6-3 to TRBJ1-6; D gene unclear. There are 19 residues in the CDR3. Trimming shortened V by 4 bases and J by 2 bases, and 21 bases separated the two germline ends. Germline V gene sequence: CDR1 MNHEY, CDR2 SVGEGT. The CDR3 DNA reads TGTGCCAGCAGTTCGCTTGGCCCGGGCGGAAAGACCTATAATTCACCCCTCCACTTT. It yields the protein CASSSLGPGGKTYNSPLHF.

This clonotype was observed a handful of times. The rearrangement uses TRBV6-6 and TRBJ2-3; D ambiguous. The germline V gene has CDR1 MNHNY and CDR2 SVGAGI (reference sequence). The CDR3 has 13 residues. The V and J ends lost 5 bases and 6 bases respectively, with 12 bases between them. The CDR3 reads CASSPPTGDTQYF. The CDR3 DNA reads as TGTGCCAGCAGTCCCCCGACCGGGGATACGCAGTATTTT.

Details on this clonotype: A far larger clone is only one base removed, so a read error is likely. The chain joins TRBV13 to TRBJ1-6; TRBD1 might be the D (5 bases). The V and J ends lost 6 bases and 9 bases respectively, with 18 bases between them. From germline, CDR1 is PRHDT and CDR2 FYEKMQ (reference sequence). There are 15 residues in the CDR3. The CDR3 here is CASSYGHWKFSPLHF. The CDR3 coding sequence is TGTGCCAGCAGTTACGGACACTGGAAATTTTCACCCCTCCACTTT.

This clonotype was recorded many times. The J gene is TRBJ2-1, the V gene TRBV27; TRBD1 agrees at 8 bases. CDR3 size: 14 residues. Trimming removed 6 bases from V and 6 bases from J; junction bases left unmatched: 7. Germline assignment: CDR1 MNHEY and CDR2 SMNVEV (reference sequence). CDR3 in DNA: TGTGCCAGCAGCCCAGGGGGCATAGGCAATGAGCAGTTCTTC. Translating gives CASSPGGIGNEQFF.

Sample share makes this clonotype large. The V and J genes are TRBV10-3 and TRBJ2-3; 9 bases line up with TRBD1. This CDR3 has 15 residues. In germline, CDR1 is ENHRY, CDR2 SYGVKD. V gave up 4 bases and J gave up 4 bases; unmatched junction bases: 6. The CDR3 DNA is TGTGCCATCAGTGGGGGACAGGGTGTAGCAGATACGCAGTATTTT. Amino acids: CAISGGQGVADTQYF.

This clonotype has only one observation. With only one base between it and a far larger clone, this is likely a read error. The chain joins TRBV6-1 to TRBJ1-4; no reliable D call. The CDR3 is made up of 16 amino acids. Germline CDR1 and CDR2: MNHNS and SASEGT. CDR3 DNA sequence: TGTGCCAACAGTGATCGAAGTGGAACGGTGGGTGAAAAACTGTTTTTT. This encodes CANSDRSGTVGEKLFF.

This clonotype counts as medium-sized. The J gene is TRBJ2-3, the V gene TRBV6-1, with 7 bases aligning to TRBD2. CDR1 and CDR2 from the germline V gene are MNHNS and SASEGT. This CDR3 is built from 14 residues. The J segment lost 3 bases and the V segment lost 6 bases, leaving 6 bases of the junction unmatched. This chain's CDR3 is CASRAGVGTDTQYF. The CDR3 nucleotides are TGTGCCAGCAGGGCGGGGGTTGGGACAGATACGCAGTATTTT.

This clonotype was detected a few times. The CDR3 loop is CASNTGRENSPLHF. DNA for the CDR3: TGTGCCAGCAATACTGGACGGGAAAATTCACCCCTCCACTTT. The chain joins TRBV9 to TRBJ1-6; D is undetermined. The CDR3 sequence is 14 residues long. The ends were cut back, 6 bases at V and 7 bases at J, with 14 bases in the middle. In germline, CDR1 is SGDLS, CDR2 YYNGEE.

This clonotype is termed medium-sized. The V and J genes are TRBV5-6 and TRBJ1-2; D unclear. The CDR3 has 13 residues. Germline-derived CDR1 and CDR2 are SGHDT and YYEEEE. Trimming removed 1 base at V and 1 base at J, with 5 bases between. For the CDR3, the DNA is TGTGCCAGCAGCTTGCCTGTTAACTATGGCTACACCTTC. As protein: CASSLPVNYGYTF.

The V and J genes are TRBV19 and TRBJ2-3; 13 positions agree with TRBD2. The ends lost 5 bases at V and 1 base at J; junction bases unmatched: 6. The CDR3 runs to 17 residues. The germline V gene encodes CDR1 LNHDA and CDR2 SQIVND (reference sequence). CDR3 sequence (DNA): TGTGCCAGTAGTCCCGGACTAGCGGGGGCGTGCACAGATACGCAGTATTTT. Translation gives CASSPGLAGACTDTQYF.

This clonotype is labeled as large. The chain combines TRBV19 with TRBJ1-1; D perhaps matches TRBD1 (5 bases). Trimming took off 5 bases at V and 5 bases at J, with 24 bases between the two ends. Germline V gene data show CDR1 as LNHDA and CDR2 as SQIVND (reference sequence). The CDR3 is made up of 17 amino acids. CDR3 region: CASSSSYLGTKGTEAFF. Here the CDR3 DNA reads TGTGCCAGTAGTTCGTCGTACTTGGGGACCAAAGGAACTGAAGCTTTCTTT.

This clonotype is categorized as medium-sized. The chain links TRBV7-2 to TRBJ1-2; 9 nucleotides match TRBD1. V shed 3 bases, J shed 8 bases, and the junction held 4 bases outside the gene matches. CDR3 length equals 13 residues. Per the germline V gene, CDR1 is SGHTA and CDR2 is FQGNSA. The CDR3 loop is CASSFGTGKGYTF. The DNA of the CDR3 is TGTGCCAGCAGCTTCGGGACAGGGAAGGGCTACACCTTC.